This T cell receptor beta chain was sequenced for a study of blood T cells in healthy people across ages. Next came a second PCR, run for 7 to 11 cycles, which used a sample-barcoded 5' primer along with a J-beta primer mix. TCRdb re-analysed the 5' RACE reads in MiXCR, keeping a single row per CDR3 protein. This table has over 450,000 distinct CDR3 sequences, approximately 25% appearing once. This clonotype was counted between two and nine times. This same sample was also taken into another study, of T cells of mothers and their children.

Sequencing used blood. This sequence originates from a boy between 10 and 17 years old in good health.

The CDR3 sequence is CASTERALSYGYTF. CDR3 DNA: TGTGCCAGCACCGAACGAGCCCTCTCCTATGGCTACACCTTC. This sequence joins TRBV28 and TRBJ1-2; D remains ambiguous. The CDR3 totals 14 residues. V lost 7 bases, J lost 4 bases, and 16 bases lay in between. Germline V CDR1 and CDR2: MDHEN, SYDVKM.